The clone carrying this TCR beta chain was detected a few times. The antigen is not known. The sample is drawn from a study of T cell repertoires in cytomegalovirus infection. Whole-study context: A matching HLA type, together with CMV infection, was signaled by public TCR beta signatures. The study's findings and limits: Carriage of CMV together with the relevant HLA was identifiable through cumulative public TCR beta family frequency.

V was clipped by 4 bases and J by 0 bases; unmatched bases: 1. CDR1 and CDR2 from the germline V gene are SNHLY and FYNNEI. This CDR3 is 15 amino acids long. TCRdb re-analysed the reads in MiXCR, keeping a single row per CDR3 protein. This table holds hundreds of thousands of distinct CDR3 sequences, roughly a quarter found once. Sequenced input: CD8+ T cells from PBMCs. This sequence originates from a human donor in good health (CMV status not recorded). Some clones in this sample may be carry-over from other donors' samples. The gene calls are TRBV2 and TRBJ2-3, with 10 nucleotides matching TRBD1. The CDR3 DNA reads TGTGCCAGCAGTGGGGGACAGGGGAGCACAGATACGCAGTATTTT. Protein product: CASSGGQGSTDTQYF.